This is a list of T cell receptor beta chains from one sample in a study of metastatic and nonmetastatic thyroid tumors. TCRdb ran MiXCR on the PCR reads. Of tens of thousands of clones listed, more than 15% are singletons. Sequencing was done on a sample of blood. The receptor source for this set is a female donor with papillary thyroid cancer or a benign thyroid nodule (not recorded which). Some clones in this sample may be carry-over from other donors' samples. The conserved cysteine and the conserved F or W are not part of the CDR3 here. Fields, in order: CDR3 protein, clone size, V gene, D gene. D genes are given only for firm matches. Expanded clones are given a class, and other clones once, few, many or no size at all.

cdr3_aa: ASSSNRGRSTEAF
clone_size: many
v_call: TRBV5-1
d_call: TRBD1

cdr3_aa: ASSEWLAVRLEQY
clone_size: many
v_call: TRBV10-2
d_call: TRBD2

cdr3_aa: AWSALTGADTQY
clone_size: many
v_call: TRBV30
d_call: TRBD1

cdr3_aa: ASSPRTGAGNTIY
clone_size: .
v_call: TRBV7-2
d_call: TRBD1

cdr3_aa: ASSLTASTNEKLF
clone_size: many
v_call: TRBV6-1
d_call: .

cdr3_aa: ASSRRVPYGANEKLF
clone_size: many
v_call: TRBV6-1
d_call: .

cdr3_aa: ASSPGTVGST
clone_size: many
v_call: TRBV3-1
d_call: .

cdr3_aa: ATSVTDRATDTQY
clone_size: many
v_call: TRBV24-1
d_call: TRBD1

cdr3_aa: ASSPTSGPAYEQY
clone_size: .
v_call: TRBV3-1
d_call: .

cdr3_aa: ASRKGGCKGDQY
clone_size: .
v_call: TRBV6-1
d_call: TRBD2

cdr3_aa: SEDRGGETQY
clone_size: many
v_call: TRBV20-1
d_call: TRBD1

cdr3_aa: ASSLKSRENTEAF
clone_size: many
v_call: TRBV7-2
d_call: .

cdr3_aa: ANSLPAWGSYNEQF
clone_size: .
v_call: TRBV6-4
d_call: .

cdr3_aa: ASSQTGQGQY
clone_size: many
v_call: TRBV4-1
d_call: TRBD1

cdr3_aa: ATSDPGQGLGDNVLT
clone_size: .
v_call: TRBV24-1
d_call: TRBD1

cdr3_aa: ASSWVGPQETQY
clone_size: many
v_call: TRBV12-3/TRBV12-4
d_call: .

cdr3_aa: ARGGGTSNQPQH
clone_size: many
v_call: TRBV28
d_call: .

cdr3_aa: ASSDGTSGADTQY
clone_size: many
v_call: TRBV6-4
d_call: TRBD2

cdr3_aa: ASSSGQLATDTHY
clone_size: few
v_call: TRBV12-3/TRBV12-4
d_call: TRBD1

cdr3_aa: ASSKGLLVYNEQF
clone_size: many
v_call: TRBV14
d_call: .

cdr3_aa: ASSQVLGVTEGSYEQY
clone_size: .
v_call: TRBV4-1
d_call: .

cdr3_aa: AWGVPYADRGLSGANVLT
clone_size: many
v_call: TRBV30
d_call: TRBD1

cdr3_aa: ASSSTFGAEANVLT
clone_size: .
v_call: TRBV5-4
d_call: .

cdr3_aa: ASSRTGSYNEQF
clone_size: many
v_call: TRBV4-1
d_call: TRBD1

cdr3_aa: ASSDWYSSRGDANEQF
clone_size: many
v_call: TRBV6-1
d_call: TRBD2

cdr3_aa: ASGPPGTGETNYGYT
clone_size: many
v_call: TRBV6-1
d_call: TRBD1

cdr3_aa: ASSPDSSMGSEQF
clone_size: .
v_call: TRBV2
d_call: .

cdr3_aa: ATPVAATTNTGELF
clone_size: .
v_call: TRBV10-2
d_call: .

cdr3_aa: ASSKTLAGDTDTQY
clone_size: many
v_call: TRBV27
d_call: TRBD2

cdr3_aa: ASSQGGGWDTEAF
clone_size: many
v_call: TRBV3-1
d_call: TRBD1

cdr3_aa: SARPQQGVGDYGYT
clone_size: .
v_call: TRBV20-1
d_call: TRBD1

cdr3_aa: ASSQDRNTEAF
clone_size: many
v_call: TRBV4-1
d_call: .

cdr3_aa: ASSPPPDRPGTEAF
clone_size: few
v_call: TRBV6-1
d_call: .

cdr3_aa: SARDRPEWAEAF
clone_size: .
v_call: TRBV20-1
d_call: .

cdr3_aa: ASSSTSGRREQY
clone_size: many
v_call: TRBV7-9
d_call: TRBD2

cdr3_aa: ATLGGVYEQY
clone_size: medium-sized
v_call: TRBV28
d_call: .

cdr3_aa: ASSELAWGEETQY
clone_size: .
v_call: TRBV6-4
d_call: .

cdr3_aa: ASITSARGFLETQY
clone_size: many
v_call: TRBV5-8
d_call: TRBD1

cdr3_aa: ASKSSERVYSGNTIY
clone_size: many
v_call: TRBV19
d_call: .

cdr3_aa: ASSSSFAGGADTQY
clone_size: many
v_call: TRBV11-1
d_call: TRBD1

cdr3_aa: ASQRWDPMNTEAF
clone_size: many
v_call: TRBV7-9
d_call: .

cdr3_aa: ASIVAGAFTDTQY
clone_size: many
v_call: TRBV28
d_call: TRBD2

cdr3_aa: SASKSGISYEQY
clone_size: many
v_call: TRBV20-1
d_call: TRBD2

cdr3_aa: ASRTDRGYGYT
clone_size: many
v_call: TRBV2
d_call: TRBD1

cdr3_aa: ASSLGTNQETQY
clone_size: many
v_call: TRBV5-1
d_call: .

cdr3_aa: ASSLVGNTIY
clone_size: many
v_call: TRBV5-1
d_call: .

cdr3_aa: ASRAADEGTYGYT
clone_size: many
v_call: TRBV27
d_call: .

cdr3_aa: ASGPDSSYEQY
clone_size: medium-sized
v_call: TRBV12-3/TRBV12-4
d_call: .

cdr3_aa: ATDTGSLGEKLF
clone_size: many
v_call: TRBV15
d_call: .

cdr3_aa: ASSALTGSVASRLH
clone_size: .
v_call: TRBV27
d_call: .

cdr3_aa: ASSVRRER
clone_size: many
v_call: TRBV6-4
d_call: TRBD2

cdr3_aa: SASRGGGEKLF
clone_size: many
v_call: TRBV20-1
d_call: .

cdr3_aa: ASSLIGDRTGNEQF
clone_size: many
v_call: TRBV7-3
d_call: TRBD1